This passage covers 9 T cell receptor beta chains from one sample sequenced in a study of cytomegalovirus exposure and HLA in healthy donors. The primer mix had 60 Vbeta and 13 Jbeta primers. Sequenced by immunoSEQ multiplex PCR; TCRdb stores in-frame clones only, minus some. Altogether about 140,000 clones are present, over 65% being singletons, with the ten largest covering less than 2%. Sample: PBMCs. All receptors derive from a female donor in good health and CMV-seropositive.

The chain employs TRBV18 and TRBJ1-4, with 7 positions matching TRBD1. Per germline, CDR1 KGHSH and CDR2 LQKENI. Losses at the gene ends were 5 bases for V and 8 bases for J; bases not matched to a gene: 8. The CDR3 is 14 residues long. The CDR3 sequence is CASSTDVGGEKLFF. The CDR3 nucleotides are TGTGCCAGCTCAACCGACGTAGGGGGCGAAAAACTGTTTTTT.

The chain recombines TRBV5-5 with TRBJ2-1, with 8 bases fitting TRBD1. The J segment lost 0 bases and the V segment lost 5 bases, leaving 7 bases of the junction unmatched. Germline CDR1 reads SGHKS; CDR2 reads YYEKEE (reference sequence). This CDR3 contains 16 residues. The CDR3 coding sequence is TGTGCCAGCAGTAACCTACAGGGGGGCTCCTACAATGAGCAGTTCTTC. This codes for CASSNLQGGSYNEQFF.

This chain uses TRBV5-4 with TRBJ2-1, with TRBD2 as a possible D gene (5 bases). CDR3 size: 13 residues. Germline V gene lookup returns CDR1 SGHNT and CDR2 YYREEE (reference sequence). Deletions cut 5 bases from V and 7 bases from J, with 13 bases between. CDR3 nucleotides: TGTGCCAGCAGGGCTACTAGGTTGAATGAGCAGTTCTTC. Amino acids: CASRATRLNEQFF.

Details on this clone: The germline gene is not matched at one end of the junction; a read error may be the cause. The CDR3 reads CSSSPVMDRAGNTIYF. CDR3 in DNA: TGTTCCAGCAGCCCAGTTATGGACAGGGCTGGAAACACCATATATTTT. V gene TRBV7-9 combines with J gene TRBJ1-3, with 8 nucleotides matching TRBD1. CDR1 and CDR2 (germline): SEHNR, FQNEAQ (reference sequence). The CDR3 extends over 16 amino acids.

The chain employs TRBV7-9 and TRBJ2-3, with a possible D match to TRBD2 (5 bases). With 0 bases removed from V and 6 bases from J, the gap between germline ends came to 7 bases. The CDR3 is made up of 13 amino acids. The germline V gene encodes CDR1 SEHNR and CDR2 FQNEAQ (reference sequence). CDR3 sequence (DNA): TGTGCCAGCAGCTTAGCTAGGGAGGATACGCAGTATTTT. Encoded protein: CASSLAREDTQYF.

The gene calls are TRBV7-9 and TRBJ1-1, with TRBD1 matching 7 bases. The V and J ends lost 0 bases and 0 bases, in that order; junction bases with no gene match: 7. This CDR3 is 17 amino acids long. Germline CDR1 reads SEHNR; CDR2 reads FQNEAQ (reference sequence). The CDR3 here is CASSLAGGAQVNTEAFF. The CDR3 nucleotides read TGTGCCAGCAGCTTAGCAGGGGGCGCTCAGGTGAACACTGAAGCTTTCTTT.

The chain joins TRBV6-4 to TRBJ1-5, with D possibly TRBD1 on 6 matching bases. V dropped 10 bases and J dropped 1 base, with 8 bases sitting between them. The CDR3 covers 12 residues. CDR1 is MRHNA and CDR2 is SNTAGT in the germline V gene. DNA for the CDR3: TGTGCCACCCAGGGGAGCAATCAGCCCCAGCATTTT. Its protein product is CATQGSNQPQHF.

The rearrangement joins TRBV15 to TRBJ2-1, with 10 bases that match TRBD2. Germline V CDR1 and CDR2: LNHNV, YYDKDF (reference sequence). V gave up 7 bases and J gave up 6 bases; unmatched junction bases: 6. This CDR3 spans 14 amino acids. The CDR3 protein is CATNSGGPRNEQFF. CDR3 coding DNA: TGTGCCACCAATAGCGGGGGGCCGCGCAATGAGCAGTTCTTC.

The chain links TRBV11-2 to TRBJ2-1; D might be TRBD2 (5 bases). Germline-derived CDR1 and CDR2 are SGHAT and FQNNGV. V lost 1 base to trimming and J lost 5 bases, with 9 bases between them. There are 14 residues in the CDR3. As DNA, the CDR3 is TGTGCCAGCAGCTTAGGGGGAGTAGACAATGAGCAGTTCTTC. Translating gives CASSLGGVDNEQFF.